Following are 28 T cell receptor beta chains from one sample sequenced in a study of human T cells and chemical hapten exposure. Time point specified: patch test 3, about 24 weeks after DPC sensitization. Treatment indicated: therapeutic diphenylcyclopropenone sensitization with weekly scalp DPC. TCRdb re-analysed the RACE reads in MiXCR, keeping a single row per CDR3 protein. The sample shows approximately 110,000 distinct CDR3 sequences, under 40% of them seen only once. Source: whole blood, taken in connection with sensitization to the hapten diphenylcyclopropenone (DPC). Receptors originate from a man aged 40-50 years with alopecia areata. Some clones in this sample may be carry-over from other donors' samples.

The chain joins TRBV6-5 to TRBJ2-1; D tentatively reads TRBD1 or TRBD2 (6 bases each). V lost 2 bases, J lost 8 bases, and 19 bases lay in between. The CDR3 totals 16 residues. Germline V gene sequence: CDR1 MNHEY, CDR2 SVGAGI. CDR3 residues: CASSYGGLVAGDEQFF. The CDR3 nucleotides read TGTGCCAGCAGTTACGGGGGGCTGGTAGCAGGGGATGAGCAGTTCTTC.

The chain uses TRBV12-3 or TRBV12-4 and TRBJ1-6; D ambiguous. V lost 5 bases, J lost 7 bases, and 15 bases lay in between. This CDR3 spans 15 amino acids. The CDR3 DNA sequence: TGTGCCAGCAGTCCCTGGTCAGAGGGCAATTCACCCCTCCACTTT. Translation: CASSPWSEGNSPLHF.

This sequence joins TRBV7-6 and TRBJ2-2, with D unclear. This CDR3 has 15 residues. V was cut by 1 base and J by 3 bases, with 9 bases left in between. CDR1 is SGHVS and CDR2 is FNYEAQ in the germline V gene. CDR3 residues: CASSLDSGYTGELFF. The CDR3 nucleotides read TGTGCCAGCAGCTTAGATTCCGGTTACACCGGGGAGCTGTTTTTT.

The chain employs TRBV6-6 and TRBJ1-6; possible D gene TRBD1, 5 bases. Per the germline V gene, CDR1 is MNHNY and CDR2 is SVGAGI (reference sequence). V dropped 4 bases and J dropped 8 bases, with 15 bases sitting between them. This CDR3 region has 15 residues. CDR3 DNA: TGTGCCAGCAGTTTGGGACTGGAGTCGTATTCACCCCTCCACTTT. It encodes CASSLGLESYSPLHF.

In DNA form, the CDR3 reads TGTGCCAGCAGTTTGCCGGCAACCTACGAGCAGTACTTC. Amino acid sequence: CASSLPATYEQYF. The V gene is TRBV25-1, the J gene TRBJ2-7, with D unclear. The CDR3 extends over 13 amino acids. V dropped 5 bases and J dropped 2 bases, with 10 bases sitting between them. Germline values: CDR1 MGHDK, CDR2 SYGVNS.

This chain links TRBV5-1 with TRBJ2-3; D may correspond to TRBD1 or TRBD2 (5 bases each). V gave up 4 bases and J gave up 2 bases, with 20 bases separating them. Germline-derived CDR1 and CDR2 are SGHRS and YFSETQ. The CDR3 totals 17 residues. The CDR3 DNA follows: TGCGCCAGCAGCCCTAGAGAACCGGGGCGCTCCACAGATACGCAGTATTTT. The encoded protein is CASSPREPGRSTDTQYF.

This clonotype was observed a handful of times. The rearrangement joins TRBV28 to TRBJ1-6; TRBD1 agrees at 9 bases. Germline-derived CDR1 and CDR2 are MDHEN and SYDVKM. The CDR3 contains 15 residues. V lost 6 bases, J lost 3 bases, and 3 bases stayed unmatched. The CDR3 loop reads CASSKTGGYNSPLHF. CDR3 bases: TGTGCCAGCAGCAAGACAGGGGGCTATAATTCACCCCTCCACTTT.

The rearrangement uses TRBV21-1 and TRBJ1-5; TRBD1, the table's D call, was not compared with the DNA. TRBV21-1 is classified as a pseudogene. The CDR3 extends over 14 amino acids. The CDR3 loop reads CASSKRQGNQPQHF. The CDR3 coding sequence is TGTGCCAGCAGCAAAAGACAGGGCAATCAGCCCCAGCATTTT.

This clonotype came up a few times. The rearrangement uses TRBV7-9 and TRBJ2-2; 11 nucleotides align to TRBD2. The CDR3 spans 17 residues. V gave up 3 bases and J gave up 7 bases; unmatched junction bases: 10. CDR1 SEHNR and CDR2 FQNEAQ come from the germline V gene (reference sequence). Here the CDR3 DNA reads TGTGCCAGCAGCTTTTCTCATAGCGGGAGGGCTGTCGGGGAGCTGTTTTTT. Translation: CASSFSHSGRAVGELFF.

This clonotype showed up just a few times. The chain uses TRBV6-5 and TRBJ1-1; D remains unclear. The CDR3 runs 14 residues. The V and J ends lost 6 bases and 5 bases respectively, with 16 bases between them. Germline assignment: CDR1 MNHEY and CDR2 SVGAGI. CDR3 residues: CASRLGGRGTEAFF. The DNA of the CDR3 is TGTGCCAGCAGGTTAGGTGGTCGCGGGACTGAAGCTTTCTTT.

This clonotype has only a few counts. The J gene is TRBJ2-3, the V gene TRBV7-2; D is unclear. The CDR3 contains 15 residues. Germline values: CDR1 SGHTA, CDR2 FQGNSA. V was pared by 6 bases and J by 4 bases, with 17 bases between. For the CDR3, the DNA is TGTGCCAGCAGTAAACGCAATCCCCTCCCAGATACGCAGTATTTT. It translates to CASSKRNPLPDTQYF.

This chain joins TRBV10-3 and TRBJ1-5; 7 positions agree with TRBD1. This CDR3 is built from 14 residues. Germline V lookup: CDR1 ENHRY, CDR2 SYGVKD. The V gene end was trimmed by 10 bases and the J gene end by 2 bases; junction bases not matched to a gene: 8. The CDR3 protein is CATTDRDRNQPQHF. In DNA form, the CDR3 reads TGTGCCACTACAGACAGGGATCGCAATCAGCCCCAGCATTTT.

V gene TRBV14 combines with J gene TRBJ2-7, with 9 nucleotides matching TRBD1. This CDR3 comprises 16 residues. V shed 0 bases and J 4 bases; nucleotides not matched to a gene: 7. The germline V gene has CDR1 SGHDN and CDR2 FVKESK. The CDR3, as DNA: TGTGCCAGCAGCCAAGATCCTGGACAGGGGACGTACGAGCAGTACTTC. Translated, it gives CASSQDPGQGTYEQYF.

This clonotype was seen many times. The CDR3 region is CASSLVNPGLAALPSSYNEQFF. CDR3 nucleotide sequence: TGTGCCAGCAGTCTCGTTAACCCGGGACTAGCGGCGTTACCGAGCTCCTACAATGAGCAGTTCTTC. The rearrangement links TRBV3-1 to TRBJ2-1; 11 nucleotides match TRBD2. J was trimmed by 0 bases and V by 6 bases; bases with no gene match: 22. CDR3 length: 22 residues. Germline CDR1 reads LGHDT; CDR2 reads YNNKEL (reference sequence).

The chain carries TRBV5-1 and TRBJ2-5; D might be TRBD1 (5 bases). Germline V CDR1 and CDR2: SGHRS, YFSETQ. Trimming left V 0 bases short and J 1 base short, with 10 bases between. The CDR3 loop spans 15 amino acids. Here the CDR3 reads CASSLEGRVQETQYF. The CDR3 DNA sequence: TGCGCCAGCAGCTTGGAAGGCAGGGTCCAAGAGACCCAGTACTTC. Using reference TRBV5-1 and TRBJ2-5 for the parts outside the CDR3, the full variable domain is KAGVTQTPRYLIKTRGQQVTLSCSPISGHRSVSWYQQTPGQGLQFLFEYFSETQRNKGNFPGRFSGRQFSNSRSEMNVSTLELGDSALYLCASSLEGRVQETQYFGPGTRLLVL.

This clonotype was counted a few times. One junction end does not reproduce the germline sequence, and a read error may be involved. This rearrangement joins TRBV7-9 to TRBJ2-7; D possibly uses TRBD1 or TRBD2 (5 bases each). Germline lookup yields CDR1 SEHNR and CDR2 FQNEAQ (reference sequence). CDR3 length: 11 amino acids. Here the CDR3 DNA reads TGTGCCAGCAGCTACGGGACGATAACTGATTTC. Translated: CASSYGTITDF.

The chain uses TRBV2 and TRBJ2-1; 10 nucleotides match TRBD2. CDR1 is SNHLY and CDR2 is FYNNEI in the germline V gene. The CDR3 loop spans 16 amino acids. J gave up 4 bases and V 1 base, and 4 bases lay outside the gene matches. CDR3 region: CASSEGPGLAYNEQFF. Here the CDR3 DNA reads TGTGCCAGCAGTGAAGGGCCGGGACTAGCGTACAATGAGCAGTTCTTC.

This chain joins TRBV18 and TRBJ2-3; 12 bases match TRBD2. The CDR3 extends over 16 amino acids. The trim removed 6 bases at V and 5 bases at J, leaving 9 bases unmatched. Per the germline V gene, CDR1 is KGHSH and CDR2 is LQKENI. The CDR3 loop is CASSSLWTSGEDTQYF. The DNA of the CDR3 is TGTGCCAGCTCGAGTCTCTGGACTAGCGGGGAAGATACGCAGTATTTT.

This clonotype was recorded a few times. The J gene is TRBJ2-1, the V gene TRBV10-3; D may match TRBD1 or TRBD2 (6 bases each). V lost 3 bases and J 7 bases, leaving 25 bases between the germline ends. CDR1 is ENHRY and CDR2 is SYGVKD in the germline V gene. This CDR3 is built from 18 residues. The CDR3 region is CAISDGSSGRRGANEQFF. The CDR3 DNA follows: TGTGCCATCAGTGATGGGAGTAGCGGCCGGAGGGGGGCAAATGAGCAGTTCTTC.

This chain uses TRBV28 with TRBJ2-5; 7 bases fit TRBD2. The ends lost 6 bases at V and 3 bases at J; junction bases unmatched: 10. The CDR3 extends over 15 amino acids. Looked up from germline, CDR1 is MDHEN and CDR2 is SYDVKM. In nucleotides, the CDR3 is TGTGCCAGCAGCTCCCTAGCCCGGGGGGAAGAGACCCAGTACTTC. This translates into CASSSLARGEETQYF. Full variable domain (missing parts from reference TRBV28 and TRBJ2-5): DVKVTQSSRYLVKRTGEKVFLECVQDMDHENMFWYRQDPGLGLRLIYFSYDVKMKEKGDIPEGYSVSREKKERFSLILESASTNQTSMYLCASSSLARGEETQYFGPGTRLLVL.

This clonotype has only a few counts. The chain has TRBV7-3 and TRBJ1-1; D may be TRBD1 (5 bases). This CDR3 region has 13 residues. Germline V gives CDR1 SGHTA, CDR2 FQGTGA. Trimming shortened V by 2 bases and J by 5 bases, and 9 bases separated the two germline ends. CDR3 sequence (DNA): TGTGCCAGCAGCTTACAGGGAAGGACTGAAGCTTTCTTT. It is translated as CASSLQGRTEAFF.

This clonotype was seen at least ten times. This chain links TRBV6-2 or TRBV6-3 with TRBJ1-2; 7 positions match TRBD1. The J segment lost 0 bases and the V segment lost 6 bases, leaving 10 bases of the junction unmatched. The CDR3 is 16 residues long. Germline V CDR1 and CDR2: MNHEY, SVGEGT. CDR3 sequence: CASRRQGNLANYGYTF. In DNA, the CDR3 is TGTGCCAGCAGAAGACAGGGTAACCTCGCTAACTATGGCTACACCTTC.

The chain has TRBV2 and TRBJ2-7; possibly TRBD1 for D (5 bases). Germline assignment: CDR1 SNHLY and CDR2 FYNNEI. V lost 3 bases to trimming and J lost 6 bases, with 9 bases between them. This CDR3 contains 12 residues. The CDR3 DNA sequence: TGTGCCAGCAGTGACCAGGGCGGCGAGCAGTACTTC. Translated, it gives CASSDQGGEQYF.

The chain combines TRBV25-1 with TRBJ1-1; a possible D gene is TRBD1 (6 bases). The CDR3 totals 15 residues. Germline V gene sequence: CDR1 MGHDK, CDR2 SYGVNS. The V end was cut by 4 bases, the J end by 0 bases, with 12 bases between. CDR3 sequence reads: CASSVNRAMNTEAFF. In DNA, the CDR3 is TGTGCCAGCAGTGTTAACAGGGCAATGAACACTGAAGCTTTCTTT.

The V and J genes are TRBV29-1 and TRBJ2-2, with D hard to call. Trimming cost V 0 bases and J 1 base, with 12 bases left between them. Germline V lookup: CDR1 SQVTM, CDR2 ANQGSEA. This CDR3 is 16 amino acids long. CDR3 protein: CSVEDRAQVNTGELFF. In DNA form, the CDR3 reads TGCAGCGTTGAAGATAGAGCCCAGGTGAACACCGGGGAGCTGTTTTTT.

In DNA form, the CDR3 reads TGTGCCAGCAGCCTCGATAGTTACAACGAGCAGTACGTC. Translating gives CASSLDSYNEQYV. The chain is built from TRBV12-3 or TRBV12-4 and TRBJ2-7, with no clear D. Trimming pared 6 bases from V and 5 bases from J, leaving 14 bases between. The CDR3 extends over 13 amino acids.

This clonotype has just a few counts. V and J are TRBV12-3 or TRBV12-4 and TRBJ1-2; D call uncertain. This CDR3 comprises 13 residues. Trimming removed 7 bases from V and 4 bases from J, with 13 bases in between. This CDR3 is CASTYIGGYGYTF. The DNA of the CDR3 is TGTGCCAGCACCTATATTGGCGGCTATGGCTACACCTTC.

This rearrangement joins TRBV7-9 to TRBJ1-2, with D perhaps TRBD1 (6 bases). Germline CDR1 is SEHNR and CDR2 is FQNEAQ (reference sequence). CDR3 length equals 13 residues. V was pared by 1 base and J by 4 bases, with 7 bases between. The CDR3 nucleotides are TGTGCCAGCAGCTTAGAGGGGGGCTATGGCTACACCTTC. Translating gives CASSLEGGYGYTF.